The 18 T cell receptor beta chains in this list originate from one sample, sequenced in a study of cytomegalovirus exposure and HLA in healthy donors (dated by TCRdb to about 2017). Preparation of the library involved the immunoSEQ multiplex PCR assay. A mixture of 60 forward primers for TCR Vbeta segments and 13 reverse primers for TCR Jbeta segments was used in the multiplex PCR. Entries here come from immuneACCESS through TCRdb and include only in-frame sequences with V and J called. Some clones fail to appear in such tables; in the studies checked, an unresolved V gene covers under half of the shortfall, and the cause of the remainder is unknown. This sample holds 130,000 or so clones; over 60% were observed only once. The ten largest clones add up to 6.5% of the sample. Sample: PBMCs. Receptor source: an older woman in good health and CMV-seronegative.

The chain couples TRBV7-9 to TRBJ1-1; 10 positions match TRBD1. V dropped 3 bases and J dropped 6; count of bases not matched to a gene: 7. Germline V gene lookup returns CDR1 SEHNR and CDR2 FQNEAQ (reference sequence). CDR3 size: 15 residues. The DNA of the CDR3 is TGTGCCAGCAGCTTGCCAGGGACAGGGGTTCCTGAAGCTTTCTTT. This codes for CASSLPGTGVPEAFF.

The rearrangement joins TRBV6-5 to TRBJ1-2; D not certain. Germline values: CDR1 MNHEY, CDR2 SVGAGI. Trimming left V 2 bases short and J 4 bases short, with 8 bases between. This CDR3 contains 13 residues. The CDR3 DNA sequence: TGTGCCAGCAGTTACGCGGGTACCTATGGCTACACCTTC. It encodes CASSYAGTYGYTF.

The chain joins TRBV6-5 to TRBJ1-1, with a weak D call TRBD1 (5 bases). The CDR3 length is 15 residues. From germline, CDR1 is MNHEY and CDR2 SVGAGI. Deletions cut 5 bases from V and 0 bases from J, with 13 bases between. CDR3: CASSGVGGVNTEAFF. Here the CDR3 DNA reads TGTGCCAGCAGTGGGGTCGGGGGAGTGAACACTGAAGCTTTCTTT.

Comment on this clone: Because the CDR3 is missing its conserved closing phenylalanine or tryptophan, this is likely a read error. The limits of the CDR3 on the DNA are not certain, so only TCRdb's listed CDR3 is given. The chain links TRBV7-3 to TRBJ2-7; the table's D call TRBD2 went unverified against the DNA. The CDR3 has 14 amino acids, counting both end residues. Germline V CDR1 and CDR2: SGHTA, FQGTGA. CDR3 residues: CASSLSGRSRGPPL.

This chain connects TRBV5-8 to TRBJ1-3; the D is unclear. Germline CDR1 reads SGHTS; CDR2 reads YDEGEE. The V end was cut by 2 bases, the J end by 2 bases, with 8 bases between. The CDR3 is made up of 14 amino acids. CDR3 in amino acids: CASSFYRAGNTIYF. DNA for the CDR3: TGTGCCAGCAGCTTTTACCGCGCTGGAAACACCATATATTTT.

For this clone: Sequence at one end of the junction differs from germline and may be a read error. The chain couples TRBV7-9 to TRBJ1-4; 7 bases line up with TRBD1. Germline values: CDR1 SEHNR, CDR2 FQNEAQ (reference sequence). The CDR3 extends over 15 amino acids. As DNA, the CDR3 is TGTGCCAGCGGCTTGACACAGGGGTGGAATGAAAAACTGTTTTTT. The encoded protein is CASGLTQGWNEKLFF.

The chain combines TRBV5-4 with TRBJ2-5; 8 bases agree with TRBD2. With the DNA end fitting TRBJ2-7 better, the J assignment may be wrong. The V gene's germline CDR1 is SGHNT and CDR2 YYREEE (reference sequence). This CDR3 has 14 amino acids. For the CDR3, the DNA is TGTGCCAGCAATGCGGGGGGAGCGGACTACGAGCAGTACTTC. This codes for CASNAGGADYEQYF.

This clone was detected a few times. The rearrangement uses TRBV2 and TRBJ2-1; 11 bases match TRBD2. Losses at the gene ends were 6 bases for V and 4 bases for J; bases not matched to a gene: 8. The germline V gene has CDR1 SNHLY and CDR2 FYNNEI. The CDR3 covers 16 residues. The CDR3 reads CASRSPSGGRYNEQFF. DNA of the CDR3: TGTGCCAGCAGGTCGCCTAGCGGGGGGCGATACAATGAGCAGTTCTTC.

The chain links TRBV7-6 to TRBJ2-7; 8 bases are a match to TRBD1. This CDR3 has 14 residues. The V segment lost 4 bases and the J segment 6 bases; nucleotides outside the gene matches: 8. CDR1 is SGHVS and CDR2 is FNYEAQ in the germline V gene. CDR3 residues: CASSSETGAGEQYF. The DNA for the CDR3 is TGTGCCAGCAGCTCCGAGACAGGGGCGGGCGAGCAGTACTTC.

The chain carries TRBV5-1 and TRBJ2-3, with 9 bases fitting TRBD2. There are 15 residues in the CDR3. The V and J ends lost 1 base and 3 bases, in that order; junction bases with no gene match: 3. From germline, CDR1 is SGHRS and CDR2 YFSETQ. CDR3 in DNA: TGCGCCAGCAGCTTGAGCGGGGGGCGTACAGATACGCAGTATTTT. Amino acid sequence: CASSLSGGRTDTQYF.

The chain combines TRBV9 with TRBJ1-3, with 10 bases fitting TRBD1. The CDR3 length is 18 residues. Germline CDR1 SGDLS, CDR2 YYNGEE. Trimming took 0 bases from V and 2 from J; bases not matched to a gene: 8. CDR3 residues: CASSVAGAGTGAGNTIYF. The CDR3 DNA reads as TGTGCCAGCAGCGTAGCCGGAGCCGGGACAGGGGCTGGAAACACCATATATTTT.

The chain couples TRBV5-1 to TRBJ2-2, with 8 nucleotides matching TRBD1. Trimming at V came to 0 bases and at J to 1 base, leaving 2 bases not matched to a gene. Germline lookup yields CDR1 SGHRS and CDR2 YFSETQ. This CDR3 region has 16 residues. CDR3 sequence reads: CASSLGQGRNTGELFF. In DNA form, the CDR3 reads TGCGCCAGCAGCTTGGGACAGGGGCGGAACACCGGGGAGCTGTTTTTT.

This clone was seen only a few times. V and J are TRBV7-3 and TRBJ2-2; 11 bases fit TRBD2. Looked up from germline, CDR1 is SGHTA and CDR2 is FQGTGA. The CDR3 extends over 16 amino acids. With 2 bases clipped from V and 7 bases from J, the junction kept 6 bases outside the gene matches. The CDR3: CASSLQLAGAGGELFF. In DNA, the CDR3 is TGTGCCAGCAGCTTACAACTAGCGGGAGCCGGCGGGGAGCTGTTTTTT.

The chain combines TRBV9 with TRBJ1-2, with D maybe TRBD1 (5 bases). This CDR3 contains 13 residues. Trimming pared 3 bases from V and 4 bases from J, leaving 10 bases between. In germline, CDR1 is SGDLS, CDR2 YYNGEE. CDR3: CASSGGGFYGYTF. The CDR3 nucleotides are TGTGCCAGCAGCGGGGGGGGGTTCTATGGCTACACCTTC.

The chain carries TRBV29-1 and TRBJ2-1, with 13 bases that match TRBD2. CDR3 length: 14 residues. Germline-derived CDR1 and CDR2 are SQVTM and ANQGSEA. J lost 9 bases, V lost 6 bases, and 8 bases had no gene match. The CDR3 nucleotides are TGCAGCGTGAAACTAGCGGGAGGGGGGGGTGAGCAGTTCTTC. Residues: CSVKLAGGGGEQFF.

This chain connects TRBV4-3 to TRBJ1-5; D is ambiguous. Germline lookup yields CDR1 LGHNA and CDR2 YSLEER. There are 18 residues in the CDR3. V lost 0 bases and J 4 bases, leaving 19 bases between the germline ends. This CDR3 is CASSQDLEGAGLNQPQHF. CDR3 bases: TGCGCCAGCAGCCAAGATTTAGAGGGCGCCGGCCTTAATCAGCCCCAGCATTTT.

V usage is TRBV10-3 and J usage is TRBJ1-2, with 11 bases identical to TRBD1. The CDR3 length is 14 residues. From germline, CDR1 is ENHRY and CDR2 SYGVKD. J gave up 5 bases and V 6 bases, and 5 bases lay outside the gene matches. CDR3 coding DNA: TGTGCCATCAGGCCGGGACAGGGGGGGTATGGCTACACCTTC. Translation gives CAIRPGQGGYGYTF.

This clone appeared a few times. The junction and the germline gene differ at one end; a read error may be behind it. The J gene is TRBJ1-1, the V gene TRBV7-9, with TRBD1 matching 7 bases. This CDR3 contains 16 residues. Germline CDR1 and CDR2: SEHNR and FQNEAQ (reference sequence). The CDR3 region is CSSSPALGQQNTEAFF. As DNA, the CDR3 is TGTTCCAGCAGCCCTGCTCTGGGACAGCAGAACACTGAAGCTTTCTTT.